The 10 T cell receptor beta chains reported below all come from one sample, sequenced in a study of cytomegalovirus exposure and HLA in healthy donors. The study ran its PCR with 60 Vbeta and 13 Jbeta primers. TCRdb's table, derived via immunoSEQ multiplex PCR, lists solely in-frame clones and lacks some. The data contain approximately 180,000 clones, 81% of them singletons. The specimen was PBMCs. The receptors stem from a woman younger than 30 in good health and CMV-seropositive.

This rearrangement joins TRBV29-1 to TRBJ1-2, with TRBD1 matching 8 bases. CDR3 length: 14 amino acids. Germline V gives CDR1 SQVTM, CDR2 ANQGSEA. The ends lost 3 bases at V and 6 bases at J; junction bases unmatched: 9. CDR3 nucleotide sequence: TGCAGCGTTGATCTCAGGGGGCGCTTGGATGGCTACACCTTC. It codes for CSVDLRGRLDGYTF.

V gene TRBV27 combines with J gene TRBJ2-7; 9 bases map to TRBD1. The germline V gene encodes CDR1 MNHEY and CDR2 SMNVEV (reference sequence). The CDR3 totals 15 residues. V gave up 5 bases and J gave up 4 bases; unmatched junction bases: 9. The CDR3 sequence is CASSLGQGRHYEQYF. CDR3 coding DNA: TGTGCCAGCAGTCTAGGACAGGGGCGGCATTACGAGCAGTACTTC.

V and J are TRBV18 and TRBJ1-2; 8 nucleotides agree with TRBD1. The CDR3 totals 14 residues. The germline V gene has CDR1 KGHSH and CDR2 LQKENI. Trimming removed 3 bases from V and 7 bases from J; junction bases left unmatched: 7. CDR3 sequence: CASSPPGQGPGYTF. CDR3 sequence (DNA): TGTGCCAGCTCACCTCCCGGACAGGGTCCTGGCTACACCTTC.

The chain couples TRBV4-2 to TRBJ2-2; 8 bases are shared with TRBD2. The CDR3 has 19 amino acids. Germline CDR1 is LGHNA and CDR2 is YNFKEQ. V was clipped by 1 base and J by 5 bases; unmatched bases: 15. CDR3 in amino acids: CASSQGVGAGGPVTGELFF. As DNA, the CDR3 is TGTGCCAGCAGCCAAGGGGTTGGTGCGGGGGGCCCGGTAACCGGGGAGCTGTTTTTT.

This clone was recorded only once. The chain is built from TRBV12-5 and TRBJ1-2; the match to TRBD1 covers 9 bases. The CDR3 totals 16 residues. The germline CDR1 and CDR2 sequences are LGHNT and FRNRAP. Germline trimming cut 0 bases from V and 10 bases from J; bases unmatched to any gene: 12. Here the CDR3 DNA reads TGTGCTAGTGGTTTGGTACTAGGGGGGGGGACAGGGACCTACACCTTC. Its translation: CASGLVLGGGTGTYTF.

This chain links TRBV19 with TRBJ1-2, with a possible D match to TRBD1 (6 bases). CDR3 length: 13 amino acids. Looked up from germline, CDR1 is LNHDA and CDR2 is SQIVND (reference sequence). The V and J ends lost 5 bases and 3 bases respectively, with 10 bases between them. CDR3 amino acids: CASSHRADYGYTF. The CDR3 DNA reads TGTGCCAGTAGTCACAGGGCGGACTATGGCTACACCTTC.

Comment on this clone: The same CDR3 is also encoded by other DNA sequences in this sample. The chain carries TRBV5-1 and TRBJ2-1, with 8 bases that match TRBD2. CDR3 size: 15 residues. V dropped 6 bases and J dropped 10; count of bases not matched to a gene: 15. Germline CDR1 reads SGHRS; CDR2 reads YFSETQ. The CDR3 DNA follows: TGCGCCAGCACCCAACCGGGACTAGTAACAGGAGAGCAGTTCTTC. As protein: CASTQPGLVTGEQFF.

This rearrangement joins TRBV9 to TRBJ1-5, with no clear D. CDR1 and CDR2 from the germline V gene are SGDLS and YYNGEE. This CDR3 has 13 amino acids. The V gene lost 4 bases and the J gene lost 6 bases, with 11 bases spanning the gap. The CDR3 DNA is TGTGCCAGCAGCCGAGCCTCGGGTCAGCCCCAGCATTTT. Its protein is CASSRASGQPQHF.

V gene TRBV21-1 combines with J gene TRBJ1-1; no check of the table's D call, TRBD1, against the DNA was made. TRBV21-1 is assigned pseudogene status. The CDR3 contains 15 residues. The CDR3 loop is CARLTGGAWDTEAFF. The CDR3 DNA follows: TGTGCCAGGTTGACAGGGGGCGCATGGGACACTGAAGCTTTCTTT.

This clone appeared a single time. The chain joins TRBV10-3 to TRBJ2-3; possibly TRBD1 for D (5 bases). The V gene's germline CDR1 is ENHRY and CDR2 SYGVKD. The CDR3 covers 17 residues. Trimming removed 2 bases from V and 0 bases from J, with 15 bases in between. The CDR3 sequence: CAISEASGHASTDTQYF. The CDR3 nucleotides read TGTGCCATCAGTGAGGCATCAGGGCACGCTAGCACAGATACGCAGTATTTT.